The next 21 T cell receptor beta chains were all read from a single sample in a study of shared clonotypes between healthy human individuals. Terminally differentiated effector memory CD45RA+ cells were excluded from the naive CD8 cells, which were CD45RO-negative and positively selected for CCR7. Libraries were prepared by immunoSEQ multiplex PCR; TCRdb keeps only in-frame clonotypes and omits some of them. The data contain about 800,000 clones, approximately 96% of them singletons. Sequenced: naive CD8+ T cells sorted from blood. These receptors came from a man aged 25-45 years in good health.

The V and J genes are TRBV7-9 and TRBJ2-7, with 12 bases matching TRBD2. Germline CDR1 reads SEHNR; CDR2 reads FQNEAQ (reference sequence). The CDR3 spans 17 residues. Trimming took 1 base from V and 4 from J; bases not matched to a gene: 8. CDR3 DNA: TGTGCCAGCAGCTTAGGACCACTAGCGGGAGGAATGTACGAGCAGTACTTC. It encodes CASSLGPLAGGMYEQYF.

As DNA, the CDR3 is TGTGCCACCGCAGTCGTAGCTTATCAGTTTCAGTACTTC. It encodes CATAVVAYQFQYF. The rearrangement links TRBV11-2 to TRBJ2-7; D gene ambiguous. Trimming stripped 10 bases from V and 10 bases from J, with 23 bases between. The CDR3 consists of 13 residues. Per the germline V gene, CDR1 is SGHAT and CDR2 is FQNNGV. The whole variable domain, filled in from reference TRBV11-2 and TRBJ2-7, reads EAGVAQSPRYKIIEKRQSVAFWCNPISGHATLYWYQQILGQGPKLLIQFQNNGVVDDSQLPKDRFSAERLKGVDSTLKIQPAKLEDSAVYLCATAVVAYQFQYFGPGTRLTVT.

The rearrangement uses TRBV14 and TRBJ2-7; the D call may be TRBD1 or TRBD2 (5 bases each). The CDR3 consists of 14 residues. Germline CDR1 SGHDN, CDR2 FVKESK. Trimming shortened V by 5 bases and J by 0 bases, and 11 bases separated the two germline ends. CDR3 nucleotides: TGTGCCAGCAGCAAGTGGGACGGCTCCTACGAGCAGTACTTC. Translating it yields CASSKWDGSYEQYF.

The chain employs TRBV29-1 and TRBJ2-7, with D possibly being TRBD2 (5 bases). This CDR3 spans 12 amino acids. Deletions cut 5 bases from V and 5 bases from J, with 13 bases between. Per the germline V gene, CDR1 is SQVTM and CDR2 is ANQGSEA. The CDR3, as DNA: TGCAGCGTTTTTGTCGGGATCGACGAGCAGTACTTC. The encoded protein is CSVFVGIDEQYF.

This CDR3 reads CASSFSPGGRAPGQFF. CDR3 nucleotide sequence: TGTGCCAGCAGTTTTTCCCCAGGCGGGAGGGCCCCCGGGCAGTTCTTC. The rearrangement links TRBV27 to TRBJ2-1, with TRBD2 matching 9 bases. This CDR3 region has 16 residues. The germline gives CDR1 MNHEY, CDR2 SMNVEV (reference sequence). V trimming: 3 bases; J trimming: 12 bases; junction bases outside the gene matches: 15.

The rearrangement uses TRBV18 and TRBJ2-1; D not certain. The CDR3 consists of 15 residues. Looked up from germline, CDR1 is KGHSH and CDR2 is LQKENI. The ends were cut back, 4 bases at V and 1 base at J, with 11 bases in the middle. As DNA, the CDR3 is TGTGCCAGCTCACTGTGGAGCGATTCCTACAATGAGCAGTTCTTC. Protein: CASSLWSDSYNEQFF. The full variable domain, rest sourced from reference TRBV18 and TRBJ2-1, is NAGVMQNPRHLVRRRGQEARLRCSPMKGHSHVYWYRQLPEEGLKFMVYLQKENIIDESGMPKERFSAEFPKEGPSILRIQQVVRGDSAAYFCASSLWSDSYNEQFFGPGTRLTVL.

This sequence joins TRBV9 and TRBJ1-3; D is unclear. The V end lost 4 bases, the J end lost 0 bases, and 8 bases lay between the germline ends. Germline CDR1 is SGDLS and CDR2 is YYNGEE. The CDR3 is 14 residues long. The CDR3 reads CASSPSGSGNTIYF. CDR3 DNA sequence: TGTGCCAGCAGCCCTTCTGGCTCTGGAAACACCATATATTTT.

The chain joins TRBV9 to TRBJ1-4; 8 bases match TRBD1. CDR1 is SGDLS and CDR2 is YYNGEE in the germline V gene. The V and J ends lost 3 bases and 4 bases, in that order; junction bases with no gene match: 5. The CDR3 spans 15 residues. CDR3 protein: CASSASGQGNEKLFF. The CDR3 nucleotides are TGTGCCAGCAGCGCCTCCGGACAGGGTAATGAAAAACTGTTTTTT.

The chain combines TRBV7-9 with TRBJ2-7; the D is unclear. Germline assignment: CDR1 SEHNR and CDR2 FQNEAQ (reference sequence). There are 14 residues in the CDR3. V dropped 1 base and J dropped 3 bases, with 10 bases sitting between them. The DNA for the CDR3 is TGTGCCAGCAGCTTAGGTGAACAGAGCTACGAGCAGTACTTC. This codes for CASSLGEQSYEQYF.

Here the CDR3 DNA reads TGTGCCAGCAGCTTAAGGACAGGGATCGATGGCTACACCTTC. It encodes CASSLRTGIDGYTF. The chain is built from TRBV7-9 and TRBJ1-2; 8 positions agree with TRBD1. The CDR3 loop spans 14 amino acids. CDR1 and CDR2 (germline): SEHNR, FQNEAQ (reference sequence). V trimming: 2 bases; J trimming: 6 bases; junction bases outside the gene matches: 5.

The chain is built from TRBV2 and TRBJ1-5; D ambiguous. V lost 4 bases, J lost 5 bases, and 12 bases lay in between. Germline assignment: CDR1 SNHLY and CDR2 FYNNEI. This CDR3 contains 14 residues. CDR3 loop: CASSGGEGHQPQHF. CDR3 DNA: TGTGCCAGCAGTGGCGGTGAAGGACATCAGCCCCAGCATTTT.

The J gene is TRBJ1-5, the V gene TRBV7-9; D remains ambiguous. CDR1 and CDR2 from the germline V gene are SEHNR and FQNEAQ (reference sequence). With 1 base removed from V and 3 bases from J, the gap between germline ends came to 16 bases. The CDR3 is 17 amino acids. Written as DNA, the CDR3 is TGTGCCAGCAGCTTAGTAAGCGGGGTGAGGCTCAATCAGCCCCAGCATTTT. Amino acid sequence: CASSLVSGVRLNQPQHF.

In its sample, this clone was seen once. The chain couples TRBV7-9 to TRBJ1-3; no firm D call. The CDR3 has 14 amino acids. The V gene lost 5 bases and the J gene lost 4 bases, with 12 bases spanning the gap. CDR1 is SEHNR, CDR2 FQNEAQ, per germline (reference sequence). As DNA, the CDR3 is TGTGCCAGCAGCGTTCAGCGACAAGGAAACACCATATATTTT. Translating it yields CASSVQRQGNTIYF.

The V gene is TRBV7-9, the J gene TRBJ2-1, with 8 bases that match TRBD2. This CDR3 is 13 amino acids long. J lost 13 bases, V lost 5 bases, and 10 bases had no gene match. Germline V gene data show CDR1 as SEHNR and CDR2 as FQNEAQ (reference sequence). The CDR3 DNA follows: TGTGCCAGCAGCCCGTATAGCGGGATTGATCAGTTCTTC. Its translation is CASSPYSGIDQFF.

The V call is TRBV9, the J call TRBJ2-1; the D is unclear. Germline lookup yields CDR1 SGDLS and CDR2 YYNGEE. V lost 4 bases and J 3 bases, leaving 11 bases between the germline ends. The CDR3 has 14 residues. The CDR3 DNA is TGTGCCAGCAGCTTTGAAGGGTACTACAATGAGCAGTTCTTC. Protein product: CASSFEGYYNEQFF.

This chain joins TRBV5-1 and TRBJ2-3, with unresolved D. Germline V gives CDR1 SGHRS, CDR2 YFSETQ. This CDR3 comprises 13 residues. Trimming removed 3 bases from V and 5 bases from J, with 10 bases in between. As DNA, the CDR3 is TGCGCCAGCAGCTCGCCGGAGATAGATACGCAGTATTTT. This codes for CASSSPEIDTQYF.

This clone was seen a handful of times. J is TRBJ1-4 and V is TRBV4-1; D remains unclear. The CDR3 length is 12 residues. Germline lookup yields CDR1 MGHRA and CDR2 YSYEKL. Trimming stripped 0 bases from V and 6 bases from J, with 2 bases between. CDR3 DNA: TGCGCCAGCAGCCAAGACTATGAAAAACTGTTTTTT. Translating it yields CASSQDYEKLFF.

About this clone itself: The junction departs from germline at one end; a sequencing error may be responsible. This chain links TRBV13 with TRBJ2-4; 9 bases are shared with TRBD1. The CDR3 consists of 11 residues. The V gene's germline CDR1 is PRHDT and CDR2 FYEKMQ (reference sequence). The CDR3 nucleotides are TGTGCCAGCAGCTTACGGGACAGGGTCGCCTTC. Translated: CASSLRDRVAF. The entire variable domain, with the rest obtained from reference TRBV13 and TRBJ2-4, is as follows: AAGVIQSPRHLIKEKRETATLKCYPIPRHDTVYWYQQGPGQDPQFLISFYEKMQSDKGSIPDRFSAQQFSDYHSELNMSSLELGDSALYFCASSLRDRVAFGAGTRLSVL.

The chain recombines TRBV4-3 with TRBJ2-7; D remains ambiguous. V was pared by 1 base and J by 2 bases, with 9 bases between. There are 14 residues in the CDR3. CDR1 is LGHNA, CDR2 YSLEER, per germline. CDR3 region: CASSQGRAAYEQYF. CDR3 DNA: TGCGCCAGCAGCCAAGGTAGGGCAGCCTACGAGCAGTACTTC.

This chain uses TRBV6-1 with TRBJ2-3; 8 bases line up with TRBD1. Germline loops: CDR1 MNHNS, CDR2 SASEGT. CDR3 length: 15 residues. V trimming: 3 bases; J trimming: 6 bases; junction bases outside the gene matches: 8. The CDR3 DNA sequence: TGTGCCAGCAGTGAGTGGCAGGGGGCGCAGGATACGCAGTATTTT. Its protein is CASSEWQGAQDTQYF.

The chain recombines TRBV10-3 with TRBJ1-4, with a tentative D call TRBD1 (5 bases). CDR1 and CDR2 from the germline V gene are ENHRY and SYGVKD. The CDR3 sequence is 14 residues long. V was trimmed by 0 bases and J by 7 bases, leaving 9 bases between them. CDR3 sequence reads: CAISESTGAEKLFF. The CDR3 region has the DNA TGTGCCATCAGTGAGTCAACTGGGGCTGAAAAACTGTTTTTT.